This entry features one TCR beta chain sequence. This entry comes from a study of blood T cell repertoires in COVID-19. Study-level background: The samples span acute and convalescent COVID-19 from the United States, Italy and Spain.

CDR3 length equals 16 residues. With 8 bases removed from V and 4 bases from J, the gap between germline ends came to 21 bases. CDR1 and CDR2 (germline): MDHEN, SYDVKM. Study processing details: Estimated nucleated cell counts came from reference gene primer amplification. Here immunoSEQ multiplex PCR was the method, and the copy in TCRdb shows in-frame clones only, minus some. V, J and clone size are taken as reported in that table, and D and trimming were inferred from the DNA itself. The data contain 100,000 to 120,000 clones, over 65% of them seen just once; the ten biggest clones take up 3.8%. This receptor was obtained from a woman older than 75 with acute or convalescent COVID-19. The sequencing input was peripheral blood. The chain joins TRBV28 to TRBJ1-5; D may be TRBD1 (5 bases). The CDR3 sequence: CASASTGGWINQPQHF. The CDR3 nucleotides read TGTGCCAGCGCATCCACCGGGGGATGGATAAATCAGCCCCAGCATTTT.